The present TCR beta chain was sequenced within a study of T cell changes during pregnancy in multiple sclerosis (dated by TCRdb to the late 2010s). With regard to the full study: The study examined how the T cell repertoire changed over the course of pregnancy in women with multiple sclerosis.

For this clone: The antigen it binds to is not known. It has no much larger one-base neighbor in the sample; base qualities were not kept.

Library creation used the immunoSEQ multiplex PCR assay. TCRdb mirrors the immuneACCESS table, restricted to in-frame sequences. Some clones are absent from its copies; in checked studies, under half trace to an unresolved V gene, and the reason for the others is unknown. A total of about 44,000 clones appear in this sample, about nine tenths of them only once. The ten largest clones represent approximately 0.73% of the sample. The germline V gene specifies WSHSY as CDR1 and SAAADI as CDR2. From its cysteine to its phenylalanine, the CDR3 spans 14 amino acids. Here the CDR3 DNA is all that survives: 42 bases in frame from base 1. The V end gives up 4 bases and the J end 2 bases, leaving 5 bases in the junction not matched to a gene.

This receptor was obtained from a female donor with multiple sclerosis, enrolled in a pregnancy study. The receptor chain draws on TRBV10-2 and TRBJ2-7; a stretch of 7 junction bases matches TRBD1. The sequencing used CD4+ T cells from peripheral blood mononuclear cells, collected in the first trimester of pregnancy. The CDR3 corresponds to CASSATDRTYEQYF. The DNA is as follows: TGCGCCAGCAGTGCTACGGACAGGACCTACGAGCAGTACTTC.